Following are 21 T cell receptor beta chains from one sample sequenced in a study of glioma-infiltrating T cells after dendritic cell vaccination. Produced via immunoSEQ multiplex PCR; TCRdb's table is partial and in-frame only. Of fewer than 110,000 clones in the sample, 81% were seen once. The input for sequencing was blood, taken before dendritic cell vaccination. The receptors shown here come from a human donor with glioblastoma.

The chain employs TRBV7-9 and TRBJ1-2; D is unresolved. The CDR3 sequence is 15 residues long. V gave up 0 bases and J gave up 4 bases, with 12 bases separating them. Germline CDR1 SEHNR, CDR2 FQNEAQ (reference sequence). The CDR3, as DNA: TGTGCCAGCAGCTTAGCCTCGGGGTTGGGCTATGGCTACACCTTC. As protein: CASSLASGLGYGYTF.

CDR3: CASSTGRDTEAFF. The CDR3, as DNA: TGTGCCAGCAGCACAGGTAGGGACACTGAAGCTTTCTTT. The V and J genes are TRBV11-1 and TRBJ1-1; D may be TRBD1 (5 bases). The CDR3 runs to 13 residues. The germline V gene encodes CDR1 SGHAT and CDR2 FQDESV (reference sequence). The V end was cut by 5 bases, the J end by 3 bases, with 10 bases between.

J is TRBJ1-2 and V is TRBV6-1; a possible D gene is TRBD1 (6 bases). Looked up from germline, CDR1 is MNHNS and CDR2 is SASEGT. The CDR3 length is 15 residues. V gave up 8 bases and J gave up 7 bases, with 23 bases separating them. This CDR3 reads CASGRSQRGASGYTF. In DNA form, the CDR3 reads TGTGCCAGCGGCAGGTCACAGCGGGGGGCGAGTGGCTACACCTTC.

This clone has ten or more counts. V is TRBV4-1 and J is TRBJ2-2; 11 bases agree with TRBD1. Germline V gene sequence: CDR1 MGHRA, CDR2 YSYEKL. V was pared by 6 bases and J by 6 bases, with 6 bases of the junction left unmatched. The CDR3 is 15 amino acids. CDR3 in amino acids: CASRTGTGGSGELFF. In DNA form, the CDR3 reads TGCGCCAGCAGAACCGGGACAGGGGGTTCCGGGGAGCTGTTTTTT.

In its sample, this clone was seen a few times. This chain uses TRBV7-6 with TRBJ1-3, with TRBD1 matching over 7 bases. The CDR3 totals 15 residues. V gave up 4 bases and J gave up 0 bases; unmatched junction bases: 3. Germline V gene sequence: CDR1 SGHVS, CDR2 FNYEAQ. CDR3 sequence reads: CASSSGQSSGNTIYF. In nucleotides, the CDR3 is TGTGCCAGCAGCTCGGGACAGAGCTCTGGAAACACCATATATTTT.

In nucleotides, the CDR3 is TGTGCCAGCAGCCTCCCGGCGGGGGGGAACACTGAAGCTTTCTTT. This encodes CASSLPAGGNTEAFF. The chain recombines TRBV5-4 with TRBJ1-1; weak D call: TRBD1 (5 bases). Germline values: CDR1 SGHNT, CDR2 YYREEE (reference sequence). Trimming took 4 bases from V and 1 from J, leaving 14 bases between them. This CDR3 has 15 amino acids.

The chain is built from TRBV30 and TRBJ1-2; tentative D call: TRBD1 (6 bases). CDR1 is GTSNPN and CDR2 is SVGIG in the germline V gene (reference sequence). This CDR3 has 16 amino acids. V gave up 2 bases and J gave up 3 bases, with 19 bases separating them. The CDR3 region is CAWSPGTSFGDYGYTF. The CDR3 DNA is TGTGCCTGGAGTCCAGGGACATCCTTTGGGGACTATGGCTACACCTTC.

The table lists this clone with a count of one. CDR3 loop: CASSGEQETQYF. CDR3 bases: TGTGCCAGCAGTGGGGAGCAAGAGACCCAGTACTTC. V is TRBV6-6 and J is TRBJ2-5; tentatively, D is TRBD2 (5 bases). The germline V and J ends were trimmed by 5 bases and 2 bases, with 6 bases remaining between them. The CDR3 runs to 12 residues. The V gene's germline CDR1 is MNHNY and CDR2 SVGAGI (reference sequence).

The chain employs TRBV7-2 and TRBJ2-7; 8 nucleotides agree with TRBD2. CDR1 and CDR2 from the germline V gene are SGHTA and FQGNSA. After removal of 8 bases from V and 4 bases from J, the junction contained 10 bases not matched to a gene. This CDR3 region has 14 residues. The DNA for the CDR3 is TGTGCCAGCCAGCACGGGACTAGTGGTTACGAGCAGTACTTC. Its translation is CASQHGTSGYEQYF.

The V and J genes are TRBV19 and TRBJ1-2; D is unresolved. CDR3 length equals 15 residues. Germline V gives CDR1 LNHDA, CDR2 SQIVND (reference sequence). Trimming took 5 bases from V and 1 from J, leaving 14 bases between them. The CDR3 bases are TGTGCCAGTAGTCTCCGGGGTCAGGATAACTATGGCTACACCTTC. It codes for CASSLRGQDNYGYTF.

With respect to this clone: At the DNA level, this CDR3 is encoded by other sequences in the same sample as well. The V call is TRBV5-1, the J call TRBJ2-1; the D gene is possibly TRBD2 (5 bases). The CDR3 has 13 residues. V lost 2 bases, J lost 5 bases, and 8 bases lay in between. Per the germline V gene, CDR1 is SGHRS and CDR2 is YFSETQ. The CDR3 DNA reads TGCGCCAGCAGCTTAGACTACAACAATGAGCAGTTCTTC. Translated: CASSLDYNNEQFF.

This clone was picked up a small number of times. The J gene is TRBJ1-2, the V gene TRBV6-6; the D is unclear. CDR1 MNHNY and CDR2 SVGAGI come from the germline V gene (reference sequence). The V end was cut by 2 bases, the J end by 8 bases, with 18 bases between. This CDR3 spans 15 amino acids. In DNA, the CDR3 is TGTGCCAGCAGTTACAGTTATGAGTCCGGGGAGGGCTACACCTTC. It is translated as CASSYSYESGEGYTF.

The CDR3 sequence: CASSLETGEAGELFF. The CDR3 DNA sequence: TGCGCCAGCAGCTTGGAAACAGGTGAAGCCGGGGAGCTGTTTTTT. The gene calls are TRBV5-1 and TRBJ2-2, with D possibly being TRBD1 (5 bases). Germline loops: CDR1 SGHRS, CDR2 YFSETQ. The CDR3 has 15 residues. V dropped 0 bases and J dropped 6 bases, with 12 bases sitting between them.

This rearrangement joins TRBV5-6 to TRBJ2-1; maybe TRBD1 (6 bases). Germline loops: CDR1 SGHDT, CDR2 YYEEEE. This CDR3 contains 19 residues. Trimming left V 4 bases short and J 4 bases short, with 27 bases between. The DNA of the CDR3 is TGTGCCAGCAGCGCGTACCGGGGTGGACGACAGGTTTGGTACAATGAGCAGTTCTTC. Residues: CASSAYRGGRQVWYNEQFF. Complete variable domain (other parts from reference TRBV5-6 and TRBJ2-1): DAGVTQSPTHLIKTRGQQVTLRCSPKSGHDTVSWYQQALGQGPQFIFQYYEEEERQRGNFPDRFSGHQFPNYSSELNVNALLLGDSALYLCASSAYRGGRQVWYNEQFFGPGTRLTVL.

Concerning this clone: The DNA is left out, because the CDR3 cannot be placed on it with certainty; the CDR3 is given as TCRdb lists it. V and J are TRBV5-1 and TRBJ2-5; TRBD2 reflects the table's D call only, with no check against the DNA. CDR1 is SGHRS, CDR2 YFSETQ, per germline. The CDR3 has 21 amino acids, counting both end residues. This CDR3 reads CASRESAPAACRGWGEETQYF.

The genes are TRBV12-5 and TRBJ1-5; D remains unclear. The CDR3 is 14 amino acids. Germline CDR1 is LGHNT and CDR2 is FRNRAP. Between the trimmed V and J ends, which lost 5 bases and 5 bases, there was a span of 13 bases. The CDR3 reads CASGRRPQDQPQHF. In nucleotides, the CDR3 is TGTGCTAGTGGTCGCCGGCCCCAGGATCAGCCCCAGCATTTT.

This sequence joins TRBV11-2 and TRBJ1-1, with D possibly TRBD1 on 5 matching bases. The CDR3 runs to 13 residues. V was shortened by 7 bases and J by 6 bases, with 15 bases between the two germline ends. Germline CDR1 reads SGHAT; CDR2 reads FQNNGV. The CDR3 DNA reads TGTGCCAGCATAGACCCGACAGTCGCTGAAGCTTTCTTT. Translating it yields CASIDPTVAEAFF. The variable domain in full, with the rest retrieved from reference TRBV11-2 and TRBJ1-1, is EAGVAQSPRYKIIEKRQSVAFWCNPISGHATLYWYQQILGQGPKLLIQFQNNGVVDDSQLPKDRFSAERLKGVDSTLKIQPAKLEDSAVYLCASIDPTVAEAFFGQGTRLTVV.

The chain links TRBV11-2 to TRBJ2-7; TRBD2 might be the D (5 bases). The CDR3 consists of 15 residues. The V end was cut by 5 bases, the J end by 3 bases, with 17 bases between. The germline CDR1 and CDR2 sequences are SGHAT and FQNNGV. CDR3 nucleotides: TGTGCCAGCAGCCTCAACCGGGATCTGGGCTACGAGCAGTACTTC. Translating gives CASSLNRDLGYEQYF.

This sequence joins TRBV19 and TRBJ2-1; D is uncertain. CDR1 is LNHDA, CDR2 SQIVND, per germline (reference sequence). The CDR3 length is 13 residues. Trimming took 4 bases from V and 8 from J, leaving 12 bases between them. The CDR3 DNA sequence: TGTGCCAGTAGTAGCCCGAGGATGGATGAGCAGTTCTTC. Translation: CASSSPRMDEQFF.

The gene calls are TRBV18 and TRBJ2-1, with 9 nucleotides matching TRBD2. CDR3 length: 15 residues. Germline CDR1 reads KGHSH; CDR2 reads LQKENI. Trimming took 4 bases from V and 2 from J; bases not matched to a gene: 3. Written as DNA, the CDR3 is TGTGCCAGCTCACAAGCGGGGGGAACCTACAATGAGCAGTTCTTC. It codes for CASSQAGGTYNEQFF.

This rearrangement joins TRBV2 to TRBJ2-3; D not resolved. The CDR3 is 14 residues long. Germline assignment: CDR1 SNHLY and CDR2 FYNNEI. V lost 3 bases, J lost 2 bases, and 9 bases lay in between. This CDR3 is CASSDLPPTDTQYF. The CDR3 DNA reads as TGTGCCAGCAGTGATCTTCCTCCCACAGATACGCAGTATTTT.